The clone carrying this T cell receptor beta chain was picked up a small number of times. The data originate from a study of blood T cell repertoires in COVID-19. Sequenced by immunoSEQ multiplex PCR; TCRdb stores in-frame clones only, minus some. The sample carries about 80,000 clones, 70% to 80% recorded once. Sample: peripheral blood. This sequence originates from a man aged 65-85 years with active or convalescent COVID-19.

The CDR3: CASSGRLGGQIYEQYF. CDR3 bases: TGTGCCAGCAGCGGAAGATTGGGGGGACAGATCTACGAGCAGTACTTC. The chain is built from TRBV11-3 and TRBJ2-7, with a possible D match to TRBD1 (7 bases). Germline V lookup: CDR1 SGHNT, CDR2 YENEEA. V lost 5 bases and J lost 3, with 20 bases in between. The CDR3 runs 16 residues.